The present entry profiles one TCR beta chain with its context. The antigen remains unidentified. This sample is part of a study of siplizumab effects on memory and regulatory T cells. V was clipped by 5 bases and J by 4 bases, with 11 bases between them. Per germline, CDR1 SEHNR and CDR2 FQNEAQ (reference sequence). The CDR3 covers 13 residues. Each sample contributed about 10^5 TCR templates to the assay. Measured with immunoSEQ multiplex PCR; TCRdb has only the in-frame clones, and not every one. The data hold around 100,000 clones, with about 93% observed a single time. Study results and limitations: Most proliferating CD4+ or CD8+ clones, roughly 80-95%, had no naive or memory assignment. Naive T cells were seemingly more diverse than memory cells, and major contributions to the alloresponse seemed to be made by them.

The V gene is TRBV7-9, the J gene TRBJ2-5; tentatively, D is TRBD2 (6 bases). This clonotype was obtained from a human donor in good health. What was sequenced was Tregs sorted from blood. The CDR3 nucleotides are TGTGCCAGCAGCCCCAACGGGGGAGAGACCCAGTACTTC. This gives the protein CASSPNGGETQYF.